The 21 T cell receptor beta chains below come from one sample, sequenced in a study of T cells in women clearing cervical HPV infection listed by TCRdb under 2018. The library was generated by the immunoSEQ multiplex PCR assay. Not all clones reach the TCRdb copy of this immuneACCESS table, which keeps in-frame sequences only. Checked studies attribute under half of the gap to unresolved V genes and leave the rest unexplained. This sample's table contains 45,000 to 55,000 clones. The biggest ten clones account for 1.5% to 2% of the sample. Source material: blood buffy coat. The receptors were sampled from a woman aged 18 to 75 with a cervical HPV16 infection that either progressed to CIN3+ or cleared (not recorded which).

CDR3 residues: CSAIVAGGDSYEQYF. The covered CDR3 bases are TGCAGTGCTATCGTAGCGGGAGGGGACTCCTACGAG. The V call is TRBV20-1, the J call TRBJ2-7; 11 bases map to TRBD2. Read coverage stops 3 residues before the CDR3 terminus; the germline J gene supplies the remainder. The CDR3 sequence is 15 residues long. The germline CDR1 and CDR2 sequences are DFQATT and SNEGSKA (reference sequence). With V trimmed by 4 bases and J by 0 bases, 5 bases remained unmatched.

A note on this clone: The read ends 3 residues shy of where the CDR3 ends; the end is completed using the germline J gene. The chain employs TRBV20-1 and TRBJ1-1, with 7 nucleotides matching TRBD1. After removal of 3 bases from V and 5 bases from J, the junction contained 6 bases not matched to a gene. Germline CDR1 and CDR2: DFQATT and SNEGSKA (reference sequence). This CDR3 spans 13 amino acids. The CDR3 loop is CSASRDSATEAFF. The part of the CDR3 DNA that was read is TGCAGTGCTAGCAGGGACAGCGCTACTGAA.

Details on this clone: The read halts 3 residues ahead of the CDR3 end, with the missing end drawn from the germline J gene. The chain has TRBV5-1 and TRBJ1-4, with 7 bases identical to TRBD1. The V and J ends lost 3 bases and 8 bases, in that order; junction bases with no gene match: 7. This CDR3 has 14 amino acids. Germline lookup yields CDR1 SGHRS and CDR2 YFSETQ. The CDR3 DNA, read in part, is TGCGCCAGCAGCTGGGACAGTGGGAAAGAAAAA. This translates into CASSWDSGKEK. The full CDR3 is CASSWDSGKEKLFF.

As concerns this clone: The CDR3 end lies 3 residues beyond the end of the read and is filled in from the germline J gene. V and J are TRBV29-1 and TRBJ2-3; 10 nucleotides line up with TRBD2. Germline assignment: CDR1 SQVTM and CDR2 ANQGSEA. CDR3 length equals 13 residues. Unmatched junction bases numbered 1, after V lost 4 bases and J lost 3 bases. This CDR3 reads CSVGSGGTDTQYF. The covered CDR3 bases are TGCAGCGTTGGTAGCGGGGGGACAGATACG.

Regarding this clone: The missing CDR3 end, 3 residues past where the read stops, is filled in from the germline J gene. The J gene is TRBJ1-5, the V gene TRBV20-1; D might be TRBD1 (5 bases). Germline values: CDR1 DFQATT, CDR2 SNEGSKA (reference sequence). V lost 0 bases and J lost 9, with 18 bases in between. CDR3 length: 15 residues. The CDR3 sequence: CSARDHRGQLGPQHF. CDR3 DNA, as far as it was read: TGCAGTGCTAGAGACCATAGGGGTCAATTGGGGCCC.

Of note for this clone: The read is 3 residues too short to cover the CDR3 end, so that end is filled in from the germline J gene. The chain uses TRBV11-1 and TRBJ2-7, with D tentatively TRBD2 (5 bases). CDR1 is SGHAT, CDR2 FQDESV, per germline (reference sequence). The CDR3 extends over 14 amino acids. The V gene lost 4 bases and the J gene lost 0 bases, with 10 bases spanning the gap. CDR3 DNA (partial): TGTGCCAGCAGCTGGACTCCGTCCTCCTACGAG. It is translated as CASSWTPSSYE. The complete CDR3 sequence is CASSWTPSSYEQYF.

Regarding this clone: The read is 3 residues too short to cover the CDR3 end, so that end is filled in from the germline J gene. The V call is TRBV5-1, the J call TRBJ1-2; 7 bases fit TRBD1. Losses at the gene ends were 2 bases for V and 3 bases for J; bases not matched to a gene: 4. The germline CDR1 and CDR2 sequences are SGHRS and YFSETQ. The CDR3 covers 14 residues. The chain's CDR3 is CASSLPDRDYGYTF. The CDR3 DNA, read in part, is TGCGCCAGCAGCTTACCCGACAGGGACTATGGC.

With respect to this clone: The CDR3 end is not reached by the read, which stops 3 residues before it; the germline J gene fills it in. The chain has TRBV29-1 and TRBJ2-2; D ambiguous. V lost 4 bases and J lost 6, with 6 bases in between. Germline CDR1 SQVTM, CDR2 ANQGSEA. This CDR3 has 11 amino acids. CDR3 region: CSVASPGELFF. Incomplete CDR3 DNA: TGCAGCGTTGCTTCTCCCGGGGAG.

On this clone itself: The read is 3 residues too short to cover the CDR3 end, so that end is filled in from the germline J gene. The rearrangement uses TRBV12-3 or TRBV12-4 and TRBJ1-1; possible D gene TRBD1, 6 bases. V lost 5 bases and J 5 bases, leaving 15 bases between the germline ends. The CDR3 covers 14 residues. The CDR3 loop is CASSPRQASTEAFF. Incomplete CDR3 DNA: TGTGCCAGCAGTCCCCGACAGGCCTCTACTGAA.

As concerns this clone: The read ends 3 residues early relative to the CDR3; the germline J gene fills the gap. The chain employs TRBV5-1 and TRBJ2-5, with a tentative D call TRBD2 (6 bases). The CDR3 consists of 15 residues. CDR1 and CDR2 from the germline V gene are SGHRS and YFSETQ. The V gene lost 3 bases and the J gene lost 2 bases, with 14 bases spanning the gap. CDR3 DNA, as far as it was read: TGCGCCAGCAGCTCCGTGCGGGGTGAACAAGAGACC. It yields the protein CASSSVRGEQET. The entire CDR3 protein is CASSSVRGEQETQYF.

Comment on this clone: Read coverage stops 3 residues before the CDR3 terminus; the germline J gene supplies the remainder. V gene TRBV5-1 combines with J gene TRBJ2-2, with no clear D. This CDR3 has 16 amino acids. The V end lost 4 bases, the J end lost 0 bases, and 13 bases lay between the germline ends. In germline, CDR1 is SGHRS, CDR2 YFSETQ. CDR3 sequence: CASSRGFSTNTGELFF. Partial CDR3 DNA: TGCGCCAGCAGCCGAGGTTTCTCGACGAACACCGGGGAG.

Remarks on this clone: The read terminates 3 residues ahead of where the CDR3 ends, so the germline J gene completes it. V and J are TRBV2 and TRBJ2-3; 10 bases map to TRBD1. The CDR3 totals 15 residues. Unmatched junction bases numbered 10, after V lost 8 bases and J lost 5 bases. Germline CDR1 is SNHLY and CDR2 is FYNNEI. The sequenced part of the CDR3 DNA is TGTGCCAGCCATCGGTGGGACAGGGGAATAGATACG. It is translated as CASHRWDRGIDT. The CDR3 reads in full as CASHRWDRGIDTQYF.

Points on this clone: The CDR3 is cut off 3 residues early in the read; its end comes from the germline J gene. The chain recombines TRBV20-1 with TRBJ2-7; weak D call: TRBD1 (6 bases). The CDR3 has 15 residues. CDR1 and CDR2 from the germline V gene are DFQATT and SNEGSKA (reference sequence). V gave up 1 base and J gave up 2 bases, with 15 bases separating them. The CDR3 loop is CSARVGRGGTYEQYF. The CDR3 DNA, read in part, is TGCAGTGCTAGAGTAGGGCGAGGGGGAACCTACGAG.

The CDR3 region is CASSLTGNSEKLFF. The part of the CDR3 DNA that was read is TGTGCCAGCAGCTTGACAGGGAACAGTGAAAAA. V gene TRBV2 combines with J gene TRBJ1-4; TRBD1 aligns across 7 bases. From the germline J gene comes the end of the CDR3, since the read stops 3 residues before it. The V segment lost 6 bases and the J segment 7 bases; nucleotides outside the gene matches: 8. Germline V lookup: CDR1 SNHLY, CDR2 FYNNEI. The CDR3 spans 14 residues.

A remark on this clone: The observed sequence ends 3 residues before the CDR3 terminus, with the missing tail filled in from the germline J gene. The chain uses TRBV18 and TRBJ1-1, with 11 bases fitting TRBD1. The germline gives CDR1 KGHSH, CDR2 LQKENI. The CDR3 is made up of 16 amino acids. Trimming at V came to 5 bases and at J to 1 base, leaving 6 bases not matched to a gene. The CDR3 region is CASSTRTGGTNTEAFF. The covered CDR3 bases are TGTGCCAGCTCAACTCGGACAGGGGGCACGAACACTGAA.

Worth noting for this clone: Coverage ceases 3 residues before the CDR3 finishes, and the germline J gene fills in the end. This rearrangement joins TRBV7-2 to TRBJ2-2, with TRBD1 as a possible D gene (5 bases). This CDR3 has 12 amino acids. Per germline, CDR1 SGHTA and CDR2 FQGNSA. V was shortened by 8 bases and J by 8 bases, with 12 bases between the two germline ends. The chain's CDR3 is CASLKGLGELFF. The part of the CDR3 DNA that was read is TGTGCCAGCCTTAAGGGGTTGGGGGAG.

With respect to this clone: The missing CDR3 end, 3 residues past where the read stops, is filled in from the germline J gene. The chain carries TRBV19 and TRBJ1-5, with D perhaps matching TRBD1 (6 bases). CDR1 and CDR2 from the germline V gene are LNHDA and SQIVND (reference sequence). The CDR3 totals 14 residues. Trimming removed 10 bases from V and 3 bases from J, with 16 bases in between. The CDR3 bases that were read are TGTGCCACCAAGCCGACAGGCAACAATCAGCCC. Protein product: CATKPTGNNQP. The full-length CDR3 reads as CATKPTGNNQPQHF.

In regard to this clone: The read ends 3 residues shy of where the CDR3 ends; the end is completed using the germline J gene. J is TRBJ1-5 and V is TRBV6-1, with D unresolved. Germline lookup yields CDR1 MNHNS and CDR2 SASEGT. This CDR3 region has 14 residues. The V end lost 2 bases, the J end lost 2 bases, and 7 bases lay between the germline ends. Partial CDR3 DNA: TGTGCCAGCAGTGAATACAGAGGCAATCAGCCC. Protein: CASSEYRGNQP. The complete CDR3 protein is CASSEYRGNQPQHF.

Incomplete CDR3 DNA: TGCAGTGCTCCAGAGATCGGGGTAGCGGGGGGGTATGGTGAG. Its protein is CSAPEIGVAGGYGE. The full-length CDR3 reads as CSAPEIGVAGGYGEQFF. The V and J genes are TRBV20-1 and TRBJ2-1, with 11 bases fitting TRBD2. The CDR3 end falls 3 residues outside the read, so it is completed with the germline J gene. CDR1 is DFQATT, CDR2 SNEGSKA, per germline (reference sequence). The CDR3 sequence is 17 residues long. V dropped 5 bases and J dropped 9; count of bases not matched to a gene: 18.

For this clone: The missing CDR3 end, 3 residues past where the read stops, is filled in from the germline J gene. The gene calls are TRBV2 and TRBJ1-2; a weak D match, TRBD1 (5 bases). The CDR3 runs 13 residues. CDR1 and CDR2 (germline): SNHLY, FYNNEI. The sequenced part of the CDR3 DNA is TGTGCCAGCGCCCTCCGGGGGGTACCCGGC. Residues: CASALRGVPG. In full, the CDR3 reads CASALRGVPGYTF.

As for this clone: The read finishes 3 residues shy of the CDR3 end, and the germline J gene is used to complete it. This rearrangement joins TRBV20-1 to TRBJ1-3; perhaps TRBD1 as D (6 bases). V was pared by 2 bases and J by 1 base, with 12 bases between. CDR1 is DFQATT and CDR2 is SNEGSKA in the germline V gene (reference sequence). CDR3 length: 15 residues. CDR3 sequence: CSARSLDRSGNTIYF. CDR3 bases read: TGCAGTGCTAGATCCTTAGACAGGTCTGGAAACACC.